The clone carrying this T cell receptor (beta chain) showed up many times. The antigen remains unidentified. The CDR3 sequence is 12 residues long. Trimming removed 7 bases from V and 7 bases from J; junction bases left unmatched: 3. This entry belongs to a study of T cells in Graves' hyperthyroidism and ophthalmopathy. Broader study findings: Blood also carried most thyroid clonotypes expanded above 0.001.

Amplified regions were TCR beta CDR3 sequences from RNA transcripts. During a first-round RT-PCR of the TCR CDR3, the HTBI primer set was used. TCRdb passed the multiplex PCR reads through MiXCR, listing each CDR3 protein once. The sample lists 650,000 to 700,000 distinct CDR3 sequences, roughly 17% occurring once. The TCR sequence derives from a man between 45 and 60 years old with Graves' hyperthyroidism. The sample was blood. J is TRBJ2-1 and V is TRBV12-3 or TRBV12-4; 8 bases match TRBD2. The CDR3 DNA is TGTGCCAGCATGAGCGGGAGTAATGAGCAGTTCTTC. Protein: CASMSGSNEQFF.